This entry concerns a single T cell receptor beta chain. Germline V lookup: CDR1 MNHEY, CDR2 SVGAGI. This CDR3 spans 13 amino acids. Trimming stripped 4 bases from V and 3 bases from J, with 9 bases between. The sample comes from a study of blood T cell repertoires in COVID-19. About the study: Sites in the United States, Italy and Spain provided acute and convalescent COVID-19 samples.

Produced via immunoSEQ multiplex PCR; TCRdb's table is partial and in-frame only. Here the sample spans about 160,000 clones, roughly 84% being singletons. The J gene is TRBJ1-2, the V gene TRBV6-5, with a tentative D call TRBD1 (6 bases). Sequenced sample: peripheral blood. This sequence was found in a man aged 50 or older with active or convalescent COVID-19. The CDR3 DNA follows: TGTGCCAGCAGTTCACAGGGTTACTATGGCTACACCTTC. Translated, it gives CASSSQGYYGYTF.